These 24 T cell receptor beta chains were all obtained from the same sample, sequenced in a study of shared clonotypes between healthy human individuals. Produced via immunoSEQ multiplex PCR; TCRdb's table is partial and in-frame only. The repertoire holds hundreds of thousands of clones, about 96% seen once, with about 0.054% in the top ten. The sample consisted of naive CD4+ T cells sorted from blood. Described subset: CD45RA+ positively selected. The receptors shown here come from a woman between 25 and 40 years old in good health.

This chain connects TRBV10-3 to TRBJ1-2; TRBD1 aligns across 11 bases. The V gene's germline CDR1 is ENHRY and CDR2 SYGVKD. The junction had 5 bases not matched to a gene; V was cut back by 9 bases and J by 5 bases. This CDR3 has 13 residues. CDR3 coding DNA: TGTGCCATACGGACAGGGGGCAATTATGGCTACACCTTC. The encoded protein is CAIRTGGNYGYTF.

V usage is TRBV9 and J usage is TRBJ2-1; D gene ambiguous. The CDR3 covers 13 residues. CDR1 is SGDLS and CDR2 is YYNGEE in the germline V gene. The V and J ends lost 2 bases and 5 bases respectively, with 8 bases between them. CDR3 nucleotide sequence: TGTGCCAGCAGCGTCCTAGTCGACAATGAGCAGTTCTTC. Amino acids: CASSVLVDNEQFF.

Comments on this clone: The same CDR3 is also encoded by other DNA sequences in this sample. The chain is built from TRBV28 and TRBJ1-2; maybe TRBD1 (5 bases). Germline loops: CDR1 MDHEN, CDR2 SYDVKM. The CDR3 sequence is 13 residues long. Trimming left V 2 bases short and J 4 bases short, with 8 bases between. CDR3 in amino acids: CASSLGGGYGYTF. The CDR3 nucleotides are TGTGCCAGCAGTTTAGGGGGAGGCTATGGCTACACCTTC.

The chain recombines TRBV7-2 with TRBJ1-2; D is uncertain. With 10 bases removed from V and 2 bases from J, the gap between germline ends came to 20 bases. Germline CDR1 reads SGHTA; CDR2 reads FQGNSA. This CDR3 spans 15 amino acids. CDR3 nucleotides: TGTGCCATCATCCAAAGCTCCGGGAGGAACTATGGCTACACCTTC. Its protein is CAIIQSSGRNYGYTF.

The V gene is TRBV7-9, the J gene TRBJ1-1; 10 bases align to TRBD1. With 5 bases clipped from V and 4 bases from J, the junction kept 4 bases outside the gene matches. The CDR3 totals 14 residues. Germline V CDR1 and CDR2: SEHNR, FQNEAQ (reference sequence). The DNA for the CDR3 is TGTGCCAGCAGCCCGGGACAGGGGTTCACTGAAGCTTTCTTT. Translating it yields CASSPGQGFTEAFF.

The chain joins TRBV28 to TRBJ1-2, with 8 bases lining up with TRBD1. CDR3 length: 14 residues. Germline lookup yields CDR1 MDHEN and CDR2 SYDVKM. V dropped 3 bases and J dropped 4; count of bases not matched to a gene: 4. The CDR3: CASSLGTGAYGYTF. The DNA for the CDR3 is TGTGCCAGCAGTTTGGGGACAGGAGCCTATGGCTACACCTTC.

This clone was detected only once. The CDR3 bases are TGTGCCAGCTCACCTGAGGGCGGGAACACTGAAGCTTTCTTT. Its translation: CASSPEGGNTEAFF. This chain connects TRBV18 to TRBJ1-1, with D hard to call. Germline CDR1 KGHSH, CDR2 LQKENI. Trimming left V 3 bases short and J 1 base short, with 9 bases between. The CDR3 spans 14 residues.

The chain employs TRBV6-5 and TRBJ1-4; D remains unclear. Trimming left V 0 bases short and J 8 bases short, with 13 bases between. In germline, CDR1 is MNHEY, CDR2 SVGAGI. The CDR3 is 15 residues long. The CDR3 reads CASSYSDRQAEKLFF. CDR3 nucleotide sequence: TGTGCCAGCAGTTACTCGGACCGCCAGGCGGAAAAACTGTTTTTT.

The CDR3, as DNA: TGCGCCAGCAGCCAAGCTAGCGGGAGGGTCGGGGTCGAACAGTACTTC. Encoded protein: CASSQASGRVGVEQYF. This chain connects TRBV4-1 to TRBJ2-7, with 12 bases lining up with TRBD2. With V trimmed by 1 base and J by 10 bases, 11 bases remained unmatched. CDR3 length equals 16 residues. CDR1 and CDR2 (germline): MGHRA, YSYEKL.

The CDR3 coding sequence is TGTGCCAGCACCCCGACAGGGTATGGCTACACCTTC. This gives the protein CASTPTGYGYTF. This chain joins TRBV28 and TRBJ1-2; 7 bases match TRBD1. This CDR3 has 12 amino acids. The germline V gene encodes CDR1 MDHEN and CDR2 SYDVKM. Trimming cost V 7 bases and J 5 bases; bases outside gene matches: 4.

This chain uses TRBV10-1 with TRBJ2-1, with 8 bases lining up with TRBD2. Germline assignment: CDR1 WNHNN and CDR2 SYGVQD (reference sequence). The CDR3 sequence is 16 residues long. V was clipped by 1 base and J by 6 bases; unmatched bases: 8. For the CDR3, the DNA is TGCGCCAGCAGTGAGTTGGACTTCGGGAGGGGCAATGAGCAGTTCTTC. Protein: CASSELDFGRGNEQFF.

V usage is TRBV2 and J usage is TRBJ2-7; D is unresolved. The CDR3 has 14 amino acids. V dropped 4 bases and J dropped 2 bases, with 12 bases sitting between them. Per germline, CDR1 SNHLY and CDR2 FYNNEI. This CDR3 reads CASSGLQTTYEQYF. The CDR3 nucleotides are TGTGCCAGCAGTGGGTTACAGACGACCTACGAGCAGTACTTC.

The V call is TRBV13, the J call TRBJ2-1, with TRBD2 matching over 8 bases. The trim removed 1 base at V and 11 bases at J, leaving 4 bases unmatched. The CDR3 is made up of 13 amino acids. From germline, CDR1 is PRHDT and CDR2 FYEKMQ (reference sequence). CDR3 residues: CASSLARTSKQFF. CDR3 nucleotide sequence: TGTGCCAGCAGCTTAGCGCGGACTAGCAAGCAGTTCTTC.

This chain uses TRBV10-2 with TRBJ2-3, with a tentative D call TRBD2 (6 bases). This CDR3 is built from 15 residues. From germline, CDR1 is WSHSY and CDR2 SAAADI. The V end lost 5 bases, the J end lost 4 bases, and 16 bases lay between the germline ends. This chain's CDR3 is CASSRDGRSPDTQYF. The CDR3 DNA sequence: TGCGCCAGCAGTCGCGACGGGAGATCCCCAGATACGCAGTATTTT.

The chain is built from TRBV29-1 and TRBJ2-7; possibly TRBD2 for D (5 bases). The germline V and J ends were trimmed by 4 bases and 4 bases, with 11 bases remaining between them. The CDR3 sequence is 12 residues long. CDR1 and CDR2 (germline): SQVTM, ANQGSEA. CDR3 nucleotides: TGCAGCGTTGGTGGTAGCGAGTACGAGCAGTACTTC. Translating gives CSVGGSEYEQYF.

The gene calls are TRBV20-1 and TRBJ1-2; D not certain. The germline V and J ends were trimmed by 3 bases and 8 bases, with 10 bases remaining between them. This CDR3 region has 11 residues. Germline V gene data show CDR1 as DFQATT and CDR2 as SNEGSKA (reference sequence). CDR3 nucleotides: TGCAGTGCTAGTGATGGTTTGGGCTACACCTTC. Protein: CSASDGLGYTF.

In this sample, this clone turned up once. CDR3 nucleotides: TGCAGCGTTGCAGGGCTCCCCTCCTTTTACTATGGCTACACCTTC. Its protein is CSVAGLPSFYYGYTF. The chain combines TRBV29-1 with TRBJ1-2; perhaps TRBD1 as D (5 bases). Deletions cut 4 bases from V and 3 bases from J, with 18 bases between. Germline V lookup: CDR1 SQVTM, CDR2 ANQGSEA. The CDR3 contains 15 residues.

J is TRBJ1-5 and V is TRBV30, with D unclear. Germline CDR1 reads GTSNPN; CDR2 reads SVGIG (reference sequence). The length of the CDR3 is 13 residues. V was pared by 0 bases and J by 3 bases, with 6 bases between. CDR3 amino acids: CAWSVGNNQPQHF. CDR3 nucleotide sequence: TGTGCCTGGAGTGTAGGGAACAATCAGCCCCAGCATTTT.

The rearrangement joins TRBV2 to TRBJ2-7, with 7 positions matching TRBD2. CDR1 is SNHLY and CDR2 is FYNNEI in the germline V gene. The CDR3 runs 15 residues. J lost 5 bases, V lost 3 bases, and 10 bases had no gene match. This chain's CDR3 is CASSEGVAGPHEQYF. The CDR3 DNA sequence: TGTGCCAGCAGTGAGGGGGTAGCGGGTCCCCACGAGCAGTACTTC. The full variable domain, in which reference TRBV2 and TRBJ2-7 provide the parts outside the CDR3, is EPEVTQTPSHQVTQMGQEVILRCVPISNHLYFYWYRQILGQKVEFLVSFYNNEISEKSEIFDDQFSVERPDGSNFTLKIRSTKLEDSAMYFCASSEGVAGPHEQYFGPGTRLTVT.

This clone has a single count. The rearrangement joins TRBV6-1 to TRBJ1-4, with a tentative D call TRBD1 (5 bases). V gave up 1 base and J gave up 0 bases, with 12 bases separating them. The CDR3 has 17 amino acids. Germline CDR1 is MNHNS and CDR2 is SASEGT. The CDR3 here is CASSEVGQGATNEKLFF. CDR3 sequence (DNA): TGTGCCAGCAGTGAAGTGGGGCAGGGCGCAACTAATGAAAAACTGTTTTTT.

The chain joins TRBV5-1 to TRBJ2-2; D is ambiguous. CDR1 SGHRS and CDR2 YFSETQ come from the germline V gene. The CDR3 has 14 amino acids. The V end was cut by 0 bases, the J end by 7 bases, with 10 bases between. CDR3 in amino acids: CASSLEPNNGELFF. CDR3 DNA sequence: TGCGCCAGCAGCTTGGAGCCAAATAACGGGGAGCTGTTTTTT. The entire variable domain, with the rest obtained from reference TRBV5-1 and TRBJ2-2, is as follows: KAGVTQTPRYLIKTRGQQVTLSCSPISGHRSVSWYQQTPGQGLQFLFEYFSETQRNKGNFPGRFSGRQFSNSRSEMNVSTLELGDSALYLCASSLEPNNGELFFGEGSRLTVL.

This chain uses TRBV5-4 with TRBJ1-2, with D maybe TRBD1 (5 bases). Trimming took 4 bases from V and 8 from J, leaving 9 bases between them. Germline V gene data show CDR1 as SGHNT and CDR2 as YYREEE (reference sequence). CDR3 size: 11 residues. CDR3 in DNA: TGTGCCAGCAGCCGGGGGGACGGCTACACCTTC. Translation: CASSRGDGYTF.

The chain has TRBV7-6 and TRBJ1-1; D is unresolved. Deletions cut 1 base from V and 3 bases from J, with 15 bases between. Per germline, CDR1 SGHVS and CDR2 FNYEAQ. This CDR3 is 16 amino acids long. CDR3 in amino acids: CASSLGGRPLDTEAFF. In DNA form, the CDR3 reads TGTGCCAGCAGCTTAGGAGGGCGCCCTTTGGACACTGAAGCTTTCTTT.

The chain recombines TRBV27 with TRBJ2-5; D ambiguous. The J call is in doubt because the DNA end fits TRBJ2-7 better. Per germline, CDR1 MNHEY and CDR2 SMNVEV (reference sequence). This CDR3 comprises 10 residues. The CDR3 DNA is TGTGCCAGCGGCTACTACGAGCAGTACTTC. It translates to CASGYYEQYF.